One sample yielded the 9 T cell receptor beta chains listed below, sequenced in a study of cytomegalovirus exposure and HLA in healthy donors. PCR used 60 Vbeta primers and 13 Jbeta primers. Clones were read by immunoSEQ multiplex PCR, and TCRdb kept only the in-frame ones, dropping some. Of about 180,000 clones in the sample, roughly 82% were seen once. Sequencing was done on a sample of PBMCs. Every receptor here comes from a woman in her forties or fifties in good health and CMV-seronegative.

This clone was seen a single time. The chain employs TRBV15 and TRBJ1-2, with D perhaps matching TRBD1 (6 bases). V lost 4 bases, J lost 5 bases, and 11 bases lay in between. The germline gives CDR1 LNHNV, CDR2 YYDKDF (reference sequence). This CDR3 contains 13 residues. The CDR3 nucleotides read TGTGCCACCAGCATAGACAGGAATTATGGCTACACCTTC. Protein sequence: CATSIDRNYGYTF.

The chain carries TRBV28 and TRBJ1-1, with D possibly being TRBD1 (6 bases). The CDR3 loop spans 15 amino acids. The V gene lost 6 bases and the J gene lost 7 bases, with 21 bases spanning the gap. CDR1 MDHEN and CDR2 SYDVKM come from the germline V gene. CDR3 nucleotides: TGTGCCAGCAGCCCCTCATCGCCCACAGGGCTTGAAGCTTTCTTT. Its protein is CASSPSSPTGLEAFF.

V and J are TRBV2 and TRBJ2-7; no clear D gene. V lost 6 bases and J lost 4, with 7 bases in between. From germline, CDR1 is SNHLY and CDR2 FYNNEI. CDR3 size: 11 residues. Here the CDR3 DNA reads TGTGCCAGCAGCGGAGCTTACGAGCAGTACTTC. This sequence encodes CASSGAYEQYF.

This chain connects TRBV6-5 to TRBJ2-5; D might be TRBD2 (5 bases). Germline V gives CDR1 MNHEY, CDR2 SVGAGI. The CDR3 covers 13 residues. The ends were cut back, 10 bases at V and 4 bases at J, with 16 bases in the middle. CDR3 in DNA: TGTGCCACCGTCCAGGCGGGTTCAGAGACCCAGTACTTC. Translating it yields CATVQAGSETQYF.

This chain joins TRBV29-1 and TRBJ1-1; 8 bases agree with TRBD1. Per the germline V gene, CDR1 is SQVTM and CDR2 is ANQGSEA. The CDR3 is 13 amino acids. With V trimmed by 5 bases and J by 5 bases, 7 bases remained unmatched. The CDR3 reads CSVFDRGETEAFF. In nucleotides, the CDR3 is TGCAGCGTTTTCGACAGGGGAGAAACTGAAGCTTTCTTT.

J is TRBJ2-3 and V is TRBV5-1, with TRBD2 matching 11 bases. With V trimmed by 4 bases and J by 7 bases, 8 bases remained unmatched. Germline lookup yields CDR1 SGHRS and CDR2 YFSETQ. The CDR3 is 15 amino acids. CDR3 sequence reads: CASSPGLADSNTQYF. The CDR3 DNA is TGCGCCAGCAGCCCGGGACTAGCGGACTCAAATACGCAGTATTTT. The full variable domain, with the rest looked up from reference TRBV5-1 and TRBJ2-3, is KAGVTQTPRYLIKTRGQQVTLSCSPISGHRSVSWYQQTPGQGLQFLFEYFSETQRNKGNFPGRFSGRQFSNSRSEMNVSTLELGDSALYLCASSPGLADSNTQYFGPGTRLTVL.

This chain links TRBV15 with TRBJ2-7, with no clear D. The V end lost 1 base, the J end lost 2 bases, and 12 bases lay between the germline ends. Germline V CDR1 and CDR2: LNHNV, YYDKDF (reference sequence). The CDR3 contains 15 residues. DNA for the CDR3: TGTGCCACCAGCAGAGCCCGAGACATAACCTACGAGCAGTACTTC. It is translated as CATSRARDITYEQYF.

The CDR3 is CASSRTGYTDTQYF. The CDR3 region has the DNA TGTGCCAGCAGCCGAACGGGGTACACAGATACGCAGTATTTT. This chain connects TRBV9 to TRBJ2-3, with D perhaps TRBD2 (5 bases). The V and J ends lost 4 bases and 2 bases respectively, with 11 bases between them. In germline, CDR1 is SGDLS, CDR2 YYNGEE. The CDR3 is 14 residues long.

The CDR3 is CASSRGTANTGELFF. The CDR3 DNA is TGTGCCAGCAGTCGCGGGACAGCGAACACCGGGGAGCTGTTTTTT. V is TRBV6-5 and J is TRBJ2-2; D perhaps matches TRBD1 (7 bases). This CDR3 has 15 amino acids. Germline lookup yields CDR1 MNHEY and CDR2 SVGAGI. V was pared by 5 bases and J by 0 bases, with 10 bases between.